This T cell receptor (beta chain) is from a study of blood T cell repertoires in COVID-19. Across the study: The United States, Italy and Spain supplied acute and convalescent COVID-19 samples. T cells, B-cell-depleted T cells, or PBMCs supplied cDNA or gDNA.

Germline-derived CDR1 and CDR2 are SGHRS and YFSETQ. The CDR3 totals 14 residues. Trimming cost V 6 bases and J 2 bases, with 9 bases left between them. Per the original methods: Using reference gene primer amplification, nucleated cell counts were estimated. The repertoire was sequenced with immunoSEQ multiplex PCR; TCRdb's copy has only in-frame clones and lacks some. D and trimming were read from the DNA, whereas the V and J calls and clone size are those reported in that table. The sample carries about 38,000 clones, 70% to 90% recorded once. The sequenced sample consisted of peripheral blood. This clonotype was sampled from a man aged 70 or older with active COVID-19. The rearrangement joins TRBV5-1 to TRBJ2-6; a weak D match, TRBD2 (6 bases). In DNA form, the CDR3 reads TGCGCCAGCACCCCGGGGGCTGGGGCCAACGTCCTGACTTTC. Its protein product is CASTPGAGANVLTF.